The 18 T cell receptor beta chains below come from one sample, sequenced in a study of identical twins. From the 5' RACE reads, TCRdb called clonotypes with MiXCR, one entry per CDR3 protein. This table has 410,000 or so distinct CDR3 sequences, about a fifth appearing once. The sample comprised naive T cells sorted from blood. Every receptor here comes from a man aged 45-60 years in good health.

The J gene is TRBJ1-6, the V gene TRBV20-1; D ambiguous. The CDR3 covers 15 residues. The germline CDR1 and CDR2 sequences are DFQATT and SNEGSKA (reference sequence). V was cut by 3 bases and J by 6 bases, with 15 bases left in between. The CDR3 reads CSASVALWPNSPLHF. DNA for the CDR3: TGCAGTGCTAGTGTAGCGCTATGGCCTAATTCACCCCTCCACTTT.

CDR3 in amino acids: CASSYGTDWAQYF. As DNA, the CDR3 is TGTGCCAGCAGCTATGGGACTGACTGGGCCCAGTACTTC. This chain joins TRBV5-6 and TRBJ2-5; D is possibly TRBD2 (6 bases). CDR1 SGHDT and CDR2 YYEEEE come from the germline V gene. Trimming stripped 3 bases from V and 9 bases from J, with 15 bases between. The CDR3 runs 13 residues.

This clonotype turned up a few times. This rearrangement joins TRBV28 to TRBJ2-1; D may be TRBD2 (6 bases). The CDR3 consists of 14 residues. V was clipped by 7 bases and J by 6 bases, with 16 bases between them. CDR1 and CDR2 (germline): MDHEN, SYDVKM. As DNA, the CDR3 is TGTGCCAGCACCCTAGCGAGGCAATTCAATGAGCAGTTCTTC. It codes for CASTLARQFNEQFF. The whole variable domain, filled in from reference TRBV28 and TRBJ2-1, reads DVKVTQSSRYLVKRTGEKVFLECVQDMDHENMFWYRQDPGLGLRLIYFSYDVKMKEKGDIPEGYSVSREKKERFSLILESASTNQTSMYLCASTLARQFNEQFFGPGTRLTVL.

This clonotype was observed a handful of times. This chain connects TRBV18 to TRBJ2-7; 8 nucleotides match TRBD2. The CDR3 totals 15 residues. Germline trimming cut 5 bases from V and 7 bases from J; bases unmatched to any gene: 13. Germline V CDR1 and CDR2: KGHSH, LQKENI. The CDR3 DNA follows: TGTGCCAGCTCATCGATAGCGGGGACCTTTTGGGAGCAGTACTTC. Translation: CASSSIAGTFWEQYF.

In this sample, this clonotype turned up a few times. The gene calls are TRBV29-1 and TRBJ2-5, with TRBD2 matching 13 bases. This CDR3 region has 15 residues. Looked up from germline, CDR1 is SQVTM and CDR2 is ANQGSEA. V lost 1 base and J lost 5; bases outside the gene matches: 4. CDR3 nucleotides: TGCAGCGTTGAAGGGACTAGCGGGAGTTCGGAGACCCAGTACTTC. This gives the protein CSVEGTSGSSETQYF.

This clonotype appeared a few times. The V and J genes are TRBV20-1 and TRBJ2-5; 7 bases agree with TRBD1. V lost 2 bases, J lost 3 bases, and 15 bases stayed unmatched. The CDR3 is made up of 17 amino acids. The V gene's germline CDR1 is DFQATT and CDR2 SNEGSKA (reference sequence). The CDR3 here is CSARPPGQPAAKETQYF. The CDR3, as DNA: TGCAGTGCTAGACCCCCGGGACAGCCAGCGGCGAAAGAGACCCAGTACTTC.

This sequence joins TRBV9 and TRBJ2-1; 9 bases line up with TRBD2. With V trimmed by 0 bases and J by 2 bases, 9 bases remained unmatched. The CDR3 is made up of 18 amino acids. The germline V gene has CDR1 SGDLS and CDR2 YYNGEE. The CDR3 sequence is CASSVAAASGITYNEQFF. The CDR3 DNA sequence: TGTGCCAGCAGCGTAGCTGCGGCTAGCGGGATCACCTACAATGAGCAGTTCTTC.

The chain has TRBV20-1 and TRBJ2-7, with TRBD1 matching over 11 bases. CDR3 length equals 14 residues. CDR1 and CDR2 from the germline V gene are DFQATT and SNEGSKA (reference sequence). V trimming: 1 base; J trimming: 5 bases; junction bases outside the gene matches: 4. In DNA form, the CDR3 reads TGCAGTGCTAGAGGGACAGGGGGCATCGACGAGCAGTACTTC. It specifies CSARGTGGIDEQYF.

The CDR3 region has the DNA TGTGCCAGCAGCTTTAGCGGGATAGGTTCTGTCGAGCAGTACTTC. Amino acids: CASSFSGIGSVEQYF. The V and J genes are TRBV7-2 and TRBJ2-7, with 8 bases fitting TRBD2. Trimming cost V 3 bases and J 6 bases; bases outside gene matches: 10. This CDR3 spans 15 amino acids. The germline V gene encodes CDR1 SGHTA and CDR2 FQGNSA.

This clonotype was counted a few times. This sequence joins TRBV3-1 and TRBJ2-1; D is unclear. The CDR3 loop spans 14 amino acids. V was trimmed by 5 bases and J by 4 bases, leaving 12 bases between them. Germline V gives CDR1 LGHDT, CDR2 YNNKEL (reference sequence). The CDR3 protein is CASSTALSYNEQFF. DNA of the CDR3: TGTGCCAGCAGCACAGCGCTCTCATACAATGAGCAGTTCTTC.

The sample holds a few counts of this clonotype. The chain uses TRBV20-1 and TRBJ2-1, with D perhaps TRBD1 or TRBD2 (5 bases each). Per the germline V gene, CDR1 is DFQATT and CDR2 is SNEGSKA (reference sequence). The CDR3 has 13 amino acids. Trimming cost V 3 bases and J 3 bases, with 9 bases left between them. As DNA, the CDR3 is TGCAGTGCTAGCGGGACGGACTACAATGAGCAGTTCTTC. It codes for CSASGTDYNEQFF.

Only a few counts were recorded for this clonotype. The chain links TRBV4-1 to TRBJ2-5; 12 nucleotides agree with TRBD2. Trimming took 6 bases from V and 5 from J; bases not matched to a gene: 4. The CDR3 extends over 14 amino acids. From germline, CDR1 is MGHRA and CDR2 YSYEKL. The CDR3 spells CASRRLAGDETQYF. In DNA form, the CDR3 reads TGCGCCAGCAGGAGACTAGCGGGGGATGAGACCCAGTACTTC.

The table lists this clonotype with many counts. The CDR3 sequence is CASSPGNDNEQFF. CDR3 in DNA: TGTGCCAGCAGCCCGGGAAACGACAATGAGCAGTTCTTC. This chain links TRBV28 with TRBJ2-1, with D possibly being TRBD2 (5 bases). This CDR3 contains 13 residues. V shed 6 bases and J shed 5 bases, with 11 bases lying between them. Germline-derived CDR1 and CDR2 are MDHEN and SYDVKM.

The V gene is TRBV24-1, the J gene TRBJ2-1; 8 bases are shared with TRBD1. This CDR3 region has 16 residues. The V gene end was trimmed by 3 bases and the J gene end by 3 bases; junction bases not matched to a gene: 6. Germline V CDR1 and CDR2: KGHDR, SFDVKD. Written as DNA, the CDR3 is TGTGCCACCAGTGATCACCACAGGGGGGACTACAATGAGCAGTTCTTC. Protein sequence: CATSDHHRGDYNEQFF.

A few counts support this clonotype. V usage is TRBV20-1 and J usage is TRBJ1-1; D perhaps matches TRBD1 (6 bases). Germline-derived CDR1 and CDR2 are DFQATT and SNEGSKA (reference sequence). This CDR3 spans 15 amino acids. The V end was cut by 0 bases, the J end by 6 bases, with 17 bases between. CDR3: CSARDVETGHPEAFF. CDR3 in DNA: TGCAGTGCTAGAGATGTGGAGACAGGTCATCCTGAAGCTTTCTTT.

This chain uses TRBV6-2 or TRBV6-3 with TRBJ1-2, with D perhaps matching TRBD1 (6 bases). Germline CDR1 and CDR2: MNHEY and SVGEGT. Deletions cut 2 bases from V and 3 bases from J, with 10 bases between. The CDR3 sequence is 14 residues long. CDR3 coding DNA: TGTGCCAGCAGTTACAGGGACACCCACTATGGCTACACCTTC. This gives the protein CASSYRDTHYGYTF.

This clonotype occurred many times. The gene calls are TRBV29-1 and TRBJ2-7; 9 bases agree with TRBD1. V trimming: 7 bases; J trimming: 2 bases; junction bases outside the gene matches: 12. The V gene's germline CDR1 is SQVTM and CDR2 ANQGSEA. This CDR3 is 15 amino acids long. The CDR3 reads CSALKLQGATYEQYF. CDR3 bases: TGCAGCGCCCTCAAACTACAGGGGGCAACCTACGAGCAGTACTTC.

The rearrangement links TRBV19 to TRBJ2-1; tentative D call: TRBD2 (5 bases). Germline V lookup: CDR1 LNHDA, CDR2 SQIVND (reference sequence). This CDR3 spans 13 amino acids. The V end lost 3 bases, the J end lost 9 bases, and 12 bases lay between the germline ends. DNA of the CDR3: TGTGCCAGTAGTATGAAATTAGCGATTGAGCAGTTCTTC. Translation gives CASSMKLAIEQFF.